The 15 T cell receptor beta chains reported below all come from one sample, sequenced in a study of beta chain features in type 1 diabetes. Whole-study findings and limits: Moderate yet significant TCRB CDR3 shortening was seen in Type 1 diabetes patients in all four CD4+ subsets.

Their cognate antigens are unknown. Expressed TCRB transcripts were sequenced after all isolated RNA was converted to cDNA. The repertoire was sequenced with immunoSEQ multiplex PCR; TCRdb's copy has only in-frame clones and lacks some. Of around 690,000 clones in the sample, around 12% were seen once. Sequencing was done on a sample of naive CD4+ T cells from blood. The source of these receptors is a man aged 30 to 45 with type 1 diabetes.

The chain has TRBV7-9 and TRBJ1-2; 7 positions match TRBD1. With 5 bases clipped from V and 5 bases from J, the junction kept 11 bases outside the gene matches. This CDR3 is 15 amino acids long. Germline CDR1 and CDR2: SEHNR and FQNEAQ (reference sequence). The CDR3 is CASSPQGAGGYGYTF. The CDR3 DNA follows: TGTGCCAGCAGCCCCCAAGGGGCAGGGGGATATGGCTACACCTTC.

The chain uses TRBV7-2 and TRBJ2-5; TRBD2 might be the D (5 bases). V gave up 5 bases and J gave up 5 bases, with 15 bases separating them. The length of the CDR3 is 14 residues. Germline CDR1 and CDR2: SGHTA and FQGNSA. The DNA of the CDR3 is TGTGCCAGCAGCCAAAACGGGGATTGGGAGACCCAGTACTTC. Encoded protein: CASSQNGDWETQYF.

This clone has a handful of counts. The chain employs TRBV29-1 and TRBJ1-4, with D possibly TRBD1 on 6 matching bases. CDR1 and CDR2 from the germline V gene are SQVTM and ANQGSEA. Trimming removed 3 bases from V and 8 bases from J, with 19 bases in between. There are 15 residues in the CDR3. Here the CDR3 DNA reads TGCAGCGTTGATGCCGGACAGTCGGATGGGGAAAAACTGTTTTTT. Its protein is CSVDAGQSDGEKLFF.

The rearrangement links TRBV25-1 to TRBJ2-3; unclear D gene. V dropped 8 bases and J dropped 6 bases, with 9 bases sitting between them. The CDR3 sequence is 11 residues long. The germline V gene has CDR1 MGHDK and CDR2 SYGVNS. The DNA for the CDR3 is TGTGCCAGCTTGCTGGCGGATACGCAGTATTTT. It codes for CASLLADTQYF. The complete variable domain, with remaining parts taken from reference TRBV25-1 and TRBJ2-3, reads EADIYQTPRYLVIGTGKKITLECSQTMGHDKMYWYQQDPGMELHLIHYSYGVNSTEKGDLSSESTVSRIRTEHFPLTLESARPSHTSQYLCASLLADTQYFGPGTRLTVL.

This clone came up a few times. The chain joins TRBV10-3 to TRBJ2-5; 7 bases match TRBD1. CDR1 and CDR2 from the germline V gene are ENHRY and SYGVKD. The CDR3 extends over 14 amino acids. Trimming removed 9 bases from V and 4 bases from J; junction bases left unmatched: 11. This CDR3 is CAISNPGQIETQYF. In nucleotides, the CDR3 is TGTGCCATTTCAAACCCGGGACAGATAGAGACCCAGTACTTC.

There are a few counts of this clone. The genes are TRBV9 and TRBJ1-4; perhaps TRBD1 as D (6 bases). The CDR3 contains 15 residues. V was trimmed by 2 bases and J by 5 bases, leaving 13 bases between them. The germline V gene encodes CDR1 SGDLS and CDR2 YYNGEE. Here the CDR3 reads CASSVSGQSNEKLFF. DNA of the CDR3: TGTGCCAGCAGCGTTTCCGGACAGTCAAATGAAAAACTGTTTTTT.

A few counts support this clone. The CDR3 sequence: CASSEFEGASGANVLTF. CDR3 bases: TGTGCCAGCAGTGAATTTGAGGGGGCGTCTGGGGCCAACGTCCTGACTTTC. This sequence joins TRBV25-1 and TRBJ2-6; 7 bases are shared with TRBD1. The CDR3 contains 17 residues. Germline V gene lookup returns CDR1 MGHDK and CDR2 SYGVNS. The V segment lost 1 base and the J segment 1 base; nucleotides outside the gene matches: 4.

This clone was observed a handful of times. The chain has TRBV6-1 and TRBJ2-3, with D possibly matching TRBD2 (7 bases). CDR1 MNHNS and CDR2 SASEGT come from the germline V gene. The length of the CDR3 is 14 residues. The germline V and J ends were trimmed by 7 bases and 0 bases, with 11 bases remaining between them. The CDR3 sequence is CASKQGLSTDTQYF. The DNA for the CDR3 is TGTGCCAGCAAACAGGGACTAAGCACAGATACGCAGTATTTT.

This clone was observed a handful of times. The identical CDR3 is also encoded by other nucleotide sequences in the sample. The chain couples TRBV7-9 to TRBJ1-5, with TRBD1 as a possible D gene (5 bases). The V end was cut by 0 bases, the J end by 2 bases, with 5 bases between. CDR1 is SEHNR, CDR2 FQNEAQ, per germline (reference sequence). CDR3 length: 14 amino acids. CDR3 residues: CASSLAGGNQPQHF. DNA for the CDR3: TGTGCCAGCAGCTTAGCAGGGGGCAATCAGCCCCAGCATTTT.

This clone was found many times. Other DNA sequences from this sample encode an identical CDR3 as well. The chain joins TRBV5-4 to TRBJ2-5; D is uncertain. Trimming cost V 0 bases and J 3 bases, with 0 bases left between them. Per germline, CDR1 SGHNT and CDR2 YYREEE (reference sequence). The CDR3 loop spans 11 amino acids. The CDR3 DNA reads as TGTGCCAGCAGCTTGGAAGAGACCCAGTACTTC. Its protein is CASSLEETQYF.

The chain couples TRBV25-1 to TRBJ1-1; D is unresolved. The CDR3 runs to 12 residues. V lost 11 bases and J 3 bases, leaving 13 bases between the germline ends. The V gene's germline CDR1 is MGHDK and CDR2 SYGVNS. CDR3 DNA sequence: TGTGCCGCCCGCGGGTTCGACACTGAAGCTTTCTTT. Protein sequence: CAARGFDTEAFF.

This clone appeared a few times. Other nucleotide sequences from this sample produce the same CDR3. This chain joins TRBV6-5 and TRBJ2-7; D is uncertain. V was pared by 1 base and J by 1 base, with 8 bases between. In germline, CDR1 is MNHEY, CDR2 SVGAGI. The CDR3 totals 14 residues. CDR3 sequence: CASSYLSGSYEQYF. CDR3 nucleotides: TGTGCCAGCAGTTACTTGTCAGGATCCTACGAGCAGTACTTC.

This clone was detected ten times or more. The V and J genes are TRBV9 and TRBJ2-6; no definite D call. CDR3 length: 14 amino acids. Trimming pared 3 bases from V and 4 bases from J, leaving 8 bases between. Looked up from germline, CDR1 is SGDLS and CDR2 is YYNGEE. The DNA of the CDR3 is TGTGCCAGCAGCGATGAATCCGGGGCCAACGTCCTGACTTTC. It is translated as CASSDESGANVLTF.

The V and J genes are TRBV11-2 and TRBJ1-3; no reliable D call. The CDR3 is 12 amino acids. From germline, CDR1 is SGHAT and CDR2 FQNNGV. The germline V and J ends were trimmed by 7 bases and 4 bases, with 8 bases remaining between them. CDR3 nucleotides: TGTGCCAGCACCTCCTCCGGAAACACCATATATTTT. Translated: CASTSSGNTIYF.

This clone appeared a few times. The chain joins TRBV18 to TRBJ2-7; weak D call: TRBD2 (6 bases). This CDR3 spans 14 amino acids. Trimming left V 8 bases short and J 0 bases short, with 14 bases between. Germline CDR1 KGHSH, CDR2 LQKENI. DNA of the CDR3: TGTGCCAGCCAACCAACGGGGGACTCCTACGAGCAGTACTTC. Amino acid sequence: CASQPTGDSYEQYF.